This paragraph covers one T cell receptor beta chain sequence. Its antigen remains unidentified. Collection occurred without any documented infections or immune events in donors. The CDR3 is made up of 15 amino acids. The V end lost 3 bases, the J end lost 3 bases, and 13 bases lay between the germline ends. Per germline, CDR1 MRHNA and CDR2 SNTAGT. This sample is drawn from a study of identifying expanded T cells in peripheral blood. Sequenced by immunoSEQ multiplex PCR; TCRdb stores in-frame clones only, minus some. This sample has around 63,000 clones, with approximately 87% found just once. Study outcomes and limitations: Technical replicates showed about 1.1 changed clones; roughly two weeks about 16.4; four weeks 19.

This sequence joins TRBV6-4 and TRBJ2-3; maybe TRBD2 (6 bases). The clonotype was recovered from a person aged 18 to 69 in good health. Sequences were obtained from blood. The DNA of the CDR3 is TGTGCCAGCAGTGAGACTTTCGCGGGGACAGATACGCAGTATTTT. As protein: CASSETFAGTDTQYF.